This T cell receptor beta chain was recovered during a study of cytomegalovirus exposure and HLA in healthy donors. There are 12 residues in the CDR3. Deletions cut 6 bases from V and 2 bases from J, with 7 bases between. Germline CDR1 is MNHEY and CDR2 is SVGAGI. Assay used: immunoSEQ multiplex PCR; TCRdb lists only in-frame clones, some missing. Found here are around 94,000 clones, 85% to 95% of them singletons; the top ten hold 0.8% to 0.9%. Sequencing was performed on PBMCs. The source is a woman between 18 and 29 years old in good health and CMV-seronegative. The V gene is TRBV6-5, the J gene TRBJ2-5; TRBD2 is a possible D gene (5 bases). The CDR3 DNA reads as TGTGCCAGCAGCCGGGATCAAGAGACCCAGTACTTC. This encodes CASSRDQETQYF.